This T cell receptor (beta chain) comes out of a study of cytomegalovirus exposure and HLA in healthy donors (dated by TCRdb to about 2017). About the study as a whole: An earlier analysis of some 620 of the donors reported under 300 Gb of sequence data and around 100 million unique TCR beta sequences obtained from approximately 180 million T cells. An early release that covered some 640 HLA-typed donors contained approximately 300 gigabases of sequencing data and tens of millions of unique TCR sequences. The genetic ancestry cluster associated with self-reported Caucasian donors included 70% to 85% of the roughly 400 genotyped donors. The study aimed to test whether cataloging public T cell receptors could reveal signatures of past pathogen exposure. The T cell repertoires of 700 or so subjects were profiled by immunosequencing and related to cytomegalovirus serostatus. In addition to the first cohort of about 650 subjects, a separate validation cohort of approximately 110 different subjects was used. To predict cytomegalovirus infection status, the study combined high-throughput TCR immunosequencing, statistical association of individual TCRs with disease status, and machine learning. In a later analysis, previously published TCR beta repertoires from 500 to 750 donors were re-analyzed and high-resolution HLA genotyping was added so that TCR occurrence patterns could be studied. Rather than drawing on any new phenotypic data, the later analysis identified candidate immune exposures from TCR beta sequences and the way those sequences occurred across donors. In an earlier analysis of over 550 of the donors, high-throughput TCR beta sequencing was used to judge whether each TCR beta V gene segment behaved as functional or pseudogenic. Donor age, sex, ethnicity and CMV serostatus were collected together with the repertoire data. In a later genetic analysis, genome-wide SNP genotypes for about 60% of the 666 donors were used, and that subset was treated as a discovery cohort. All discovery cohort repertoires had been generated on a single sequencing platform. Both class I and class II loci were covered by HLA typing, at four-digit resolution. Typing coverage varied by locus: roughly 629-640 donors for A, B, C, DRB1 and DQB1; approximately 560 for DQA1; 606 for DPA1; some 470 for DPB1. Four to six DR-DQ haplotypes were handled as single units for association and clustering, since linkage in the cohort was strong. Among a few hundred genotyped donors of the cohort, an average of approximately 240,000 unique TCR beta nucleotide sequences were sequenced per donor, approximately 20% of them non-productive.

Libraries were built with the immunoSEQ multiplex PCR assay. For the multiplex PCR, a mixture combining 60 forward primers for TCR Vbeta segments and 13 reverse primers for TCR Jbeta segments was used. The CDR3 region of rearranged TCR beta genes was amplified from genomic DNA by a multiplex PCR assay. Amplified TCR beta libraries were sequenced as 87-base-pair reads on the Illumina HiSeq System. Per the source publication's procedure: A later analysis counted 75 million to 100 million unique TCR beta chains across the 550 to 700 repertoires, and 9 million to 14 million of these chains were shared by at least two donors. A nearest-neighbor algorithm error-corrected the raw reads and collapsed the reads into unique sequences, merging closely related sequences to remove PCR and sequencing errors. Alignment of CDR3 sequences to IMGT reference sequences was used to assign V, D and J gene segments. Each retained sequence needed at least a six-nucleotide match to both a V gene segment and a J gene segment. A rearrangement was called productive if the CDR3 had no stop codons and remained in frame with V and J, and every other rearrangement was called non-productive. Following IMGT convention, CDR3 was defined as the stretch from the second conserved V-encoded cysteine to the conserved J-encoded phenylalanine. The earlier analysis of some 550 of the donors excluded any sequence lacking an unambiguous match to a single V gene segment. In an earlier analysis of roughly 500 of the donors, V segments were called functional above 56.7% productive rearrangements and were called segregating when the between-donor standard deviation exceeded 5%. A statistical classification framework was built to diagnose cytomegalovirus status from the catalog of TCR beta chain sequences. A later analysis assigned V and J genes by comparing TCR nucleotide sequences with IMGT/GENE-DB human TR gene sequences. In a later analysis, CDR3 sequences and most-parsimonious VDJ recombination scenarios were assigned using the TCRdist pipeline. In a later analysis, each TCR beta chain was defined by its CDR3 amino acid sequence together with its V-gene family, and reads lacking a unique V-gene family were excluded. In a later analysis, fewer than 600 highly shared, low-generation-probability nucleotide sequences were removed to address suspected cross-contamination and a sequencing artifact. A later analysis calculated a clonal expansion index for each public chain from normalized within-repertoire ranks of inferred template counts. In a later analysis, generation probabilities were computed with a VDJ recombination model fitted to out-of-frame rearrangements, and the resulting probabilities were checked against IGoR. A later analysis scored TCR-TCR, TCR-HLA and TCR-CMV co-occurrence with hypergeometric tests, applying a repertoire-size bias correction to TCR pairs. In a later analysis, false discovery rates were estimated by permuting HLA or CMV assignments 20 times. A later analysis grouped co-occurring TCRs with DBSCAN, adding TCRdist sequence similarity when clustering within HLA-allele-positive subsets. For co-occurrence clustering, repertoires with fewer than 30,000 or more than 120,000 public chains were excluded, along with about five repertoires with anomalous nucleotide sharing. TCRdb carries this immuneACCESS record with in-frame sequences only. Its versions omit some clonotypes, under half of them owing to an unresolved V gene in the studies checked, with the rest unexplained. That table furnishes V, J and clone size, whereas the DNA furnished D and trimming. Here the sample has under 150,000 clones; 81% occur a single time. The top ten constitute about 0.76% of the sample.

V is pared back by 4 bases and J by 13 bases, with 16 bases lying between the germline termini. From the cysteine up to the phenylalanine, the CDR3 has a length of 13 residues. Just CDR3 DNA is preserved here, 39 bases in frame from base 1. CDR1 and CDR2 (LNHDA, SQIVND) derive from the germline V gene (reference sequence). In total, 666 healthy bone marrow donors made up the cohort. At the time of sampling, all cohort members were nominally healthy, though unrecorded immune exposures were likely present. The donor tested CMV seronegative, placing the donor among the 352 seronegative members of the cohort. Every donor gave a peripheral blood sample, and the peripheral blood mononuclear cells from that sample were used for TCR beta sequencing. The Qiagen DNeasy Blood Extraction Kit was used to extract genomic DNA from the blood cell samples. What the study reported, not specific to this receptor: A later analysis found that most CMV-associated TCR beta chains appeared HLA-restricted, with HLA associations seemingly driven largely by CMV exposure. Sequencing depth was assumed to be roughly uniform across donors in the presence/absence analyses, though that assumption may not hold. In a later analysis, HLA-associated TCR beta chains showed more clonal expansion and lower generation probabilities than non-associated chains that were equally common. The authors suggested that the approach could potentially be generalized to other disease states and immunological phenotypes. The study gave a list of 150 to 200 TCR beta chains associated with cytomegalovirus. Because HLA typing was unavailable for some donors at each locus, only the typed subset was used in association tests. When HLA alleles, especially DR and DQ, strongly co-occurred, TCR associations were difficult to assign to individual alleles. A later analysis reported that several top co-occurrence clusters appeared linked to parvovirus B19, influenza, CMV and Epstein-Barr virus. Compared with the 666-donor mean, donors in an Asian-associated ancestry cluster had fewer N-insertions in productive TCRs, according to a later genetic analysis. In a later analysis, TCR association rates were found to vary across HLA loci, with the most associated TCRs seen for DRB1 alleles and the fewest for HLA-C alleles. The 87-base-pair reads could not distinguish some IMGT-functional V segments, including TRBV6-2 and TRBV6-3, so those segments were excluded. In vitro tests confirmed that a few of the cytomegalovirus-associated TCR beta chains recognize cytomegalovirus antigens. A group of highly shared sequence variants was considered likely to be a technical artifact of the sequencing pipeline. The classifier was reported to diagnose cytomegalovirus status with high specificity and sensitivity in both the original and validation cohorts. A further reported finding was that TCR beta sequences accurately predicted the HLA-A and HLA-B alleles for most subjects in the first cohort. In an earlier analysis of under 600 of the donors, most TCR beta V segments were observed in productive rearrangements about 87% or about 30% of the time, broadly matching IMGT annotations. Linkage disequilibrium might explain the correlated functional status among segregating V segments, but an unknown experimental factor could not be ruled out. While some public TCRs were present in many individuals, most TCR sequences turned up only very rarely across donors. A later genetic analysis associated a missense DCLRE1C variant with V-gene and J-gene trimming of TCR beta chains, and an independent cohort replicated the association. Specific HLA alleles were associated with 15,000 to 20,000 TCR beta sequences at a false discovery rate of 0.05 in a later analysis. The cohort was sequenced for TCR beta chains only, and without alpha or paired-chain data the features that could be detected were limited. For the cohort, immune exposure information was limited to CMV serostatus. Because counts were too low, about 15 rarely observed V segments, including chromosome 9 orphons, were left out of the earlier analysis of approximately 580 of the donors.

In this sample, this clone turned up a few times. Its antigen target is currently unknown. No base quality information exists; no much larger clone differs at one position. This receptor was taken from a man aged 18 to 30 in good health and CMV-seronegative. The sequencing sample was made of PBMCs. The V and J segments used are TRBV19 and TRBJ2-2, with a tentative D gene TRBD1 over 7 matching bases. At the DNA level, the sequence is TGTGCCAGTAGTACATCCAGGGGGGCGCGGCTGTTTTTT. This sequence encodes CASSTSRGARLFF.